These 30 T cell receptor beta chains originate from one sample sequenced in a study of blood T cells in healthy people across ages. Using a J-beta primer mix together with a sample-barcoded 5' primer, a second PCR was run for about 6 to 11 cycles. TCRdb itself ran the 5' RACE reads through MiXCR, one entry per CDR3 protein. The sample consists of around 800,000 distinct CDR3 sequences, 62% of them appearing once. Sequencing was performed on blood. These receptor sequences come from a man younger than 45 in good health.

The chain links TRBV2 to TRBJ2-1, with D possibly being TRBD1 (6 bases). In germline, CDR1 is SNHLY, CDR2 FYNNEI. V was pared by 5 bases and J by 0 bases, with 11 bases between. The CDR3 spans 15 residues. Here the CDR3 DNA reads TGTGCCAGCAGTCGGACAGACAACTCCTACAATGAGCAGTTCTTC. The encoded protein is CASSRTDNSYNEQFF.

This CDR3 reads CATRPENTGELFF. CDR3 in DNA: TGTGCCACCCGACCGGAGAACACCGGGGAGCTGTTTTTT. The J gene is TRBJ2-2, the V gene TRBV10-3; D gene unclear. The CDR3 has 13 residues. Trimming stripped 10 bases from V and 1 base from J, with 10 bases between. Germline-derived CDR1 and CDR2 are ENHRY and SYGVKD.

Only a few counts were recorded for this clonotype. The chain uses TRBV15 and TRBJ2-3, with a weak D call TRBD2 (6 bases). Germline-derived CDR1 and CDR2 are LNHNV and YYDKDF (reference sequence). Between the trimmed V and J ends, which lost 6 bases and 6 bases, there was a span of 22 bases. The CDR3 totals 16 residues. Written as DNA, the CDR3 is TGTGCCACCAGATCCCTTACCGGCCGGGAGTTGGATACGCAGTATTTT. This translates into CATRSLTGRELDTQYF.

Only a few counts were recorded for this clonotype. The chain employs TRBV10-3 and TRBJ1-2, with D uncertain. Germline CDR1 and CDR2: ENHRY and SYGVKD. The ends were cut back, 2 bases at V and 4 bases at J, with 11 bases in the middle. The CDR3 runs 14 residues. CDR3 sequence reads: CAISEGRVSYGYTF. The DNA for the CDR3 is TGTGCCATCAGTGAGGGTAGGGTGAGCTATGGCTACACCTTC.

The chain has TRBV28 and TRBJ2-4, with 11 nucleotides matching TRBD1. Trimming at V came to 4 bases and at J to 8 bases, leaving 16 bases not matched to a gene. This CDR3 is 18 amino acids long. The germline CDR1 and CDR2 sequences are MDHEN and SYDVKM. CDR3 region: CASSSPGQGGALRDIQYF. The CDR3 bases are TGTGCCAGCAGTTCCCCGGGACAGGGGGGGGCCCTTCGGGACATTCAGTACTTC.

This rearrangement joins TRBV7-2 to TRBJ2-1; TRBD2 is a possible D gene (7 bases). V was cut by 5 bases and J by 9 bases, with 20 bases left in between. The CDR3 totals 15 residues. Germline V lookup: CDR1 SGHTA, CDR2 FQGNSA. CDR3 coding DNA: TGTGCCAGCAGCCCCCATGGAGGGGGGGCTCTTGAGCAGTTCTTC. Protein product: CASSPHGGGALEQFF.

This chain uses TRBV20-1 with TRBJ2-7; a possible D gene is TRBD1 (5 bases). The CDR3 is made up of 13 amino acids. V lost 5 bases, J lost 4 bases, and 15 bases lay in between. The germline CDR1 and CDR2 sequences are DFQATT and SNEGSKA (reference sequence). CDR3 bases: TGCAGTGCTCAAGAAAGGGGATTATACGAGCAGTACTTC. Translation: CSAQERGLYEQYF.

This clonotype was observed once. The rearrangement joins TRBV6-5 to TRBJ2-3; D unresolved. The V gene lost 5 bases and the J gene lost 6 bases, with 15 bases spanning the gap. This CDR3 region has 14 residues. The germline CDR1 and CDR2 sequences are MNHEY and SVGAGI. Here the CDR3 reads CASSRRGPQDTQYF. In DNA form, the CDR3 reads TGTGCCAGCAGTCGTCGCGGACCGCAGGATACGCAGTATTTT.

The rearrangement uses TRBV24-1 and TRBJ2-1; 10 nucleotides line up with TRBD2. The V gene's germline CDR1 is KGHDR and CDR2 SFDVKD. The J segment lost 1 base and the V segment lost 7 bases, leaving 15 bases of the junction unmatched. The length of the CDR3 is 19 residues. This CDR3 is CATSQWGSGGSKSYNEQFF. CDR3 bases: TGTGCCACCAGCCAATGGGGTAGCGGGGGGTCGAAATCCTACAATGAGCAGTTCTTC.

The chain uses TRBV6-5 and TRBJ1-1, with TRBD1 as a possible D gene (5 bases). V lost 5 bases, J lost 1 base, and 8 bases lay in between. CDR1 and CDR2 (germline): MNHEY, SVGAGI. The CDR3 covers 13 residues. CDR3 in DNA: TGTGCCAGCAGTCATCAGGGGAACACTGAAGCTTTCTTT. This gives the protein CASSHQGNTEAFF.

The chain is built from TRBV29-1 and TRBJ2-2, with a possible D match to TRBD2 (5 bases). Trimming shortened V by 7 bases and J by 0 bases, and 9 bases separated the two germline ends. The CDR3 has 13 residues. Germline V gives CDR1 SQVTM, CDR2 ANQGSEA. Here the CDR3 DNA reads TGCAGCGGAGAGGGCTCGAACACCGGGGAGCTGTTTTTT. This encodes CSGEGSNTGELFF.

This sequence joins TRBV6-1 and TRBJ2-1; the D gene is possibly TRBD2 (6 bases). The J call may not be correct, given that the DNA end is closer to TRBJ2-7. Per germline, CDR1 MNHNS and CDR2 SASEGT. The CDR3 runs 14 residues. CDR3 loop: CASSLGRAGYEQYF. The CDR3 DNA follows: TGTGCCAGCAGTTTGGGCAGGGCGGGGTACGAGCAGTACTTC.

The chain has TRBV27 and TRBJ2-7, with TRBD1 as a possible D gene (6 bases). The CDR3 has 12 residues. CDR1 MNHEY and CDR2 SMNVEV come from the germline V gene (reference sequence). V lost 5 bases, J lost 5 bases, and 10 bases lay in between. CDR3 residues: CASSIQGNEQYF. CDR3 bases: TGTGCCAGCAGTATACAGGGAAACGAGCAGTACTTC.

The J gene is TRBJ1-2, the V gene TRBV27; D is possibly TRBD1 (5 bases). Looked up from germline, CDR1 is MNHEY and CDR2 is SMNVEV (reference sequence). V dropped 3 bases and J dropped 8 bases, with 13 bases sitting between them. The CDR3 extends over 13 amino acids. The CDR3 protein is CASSFAREGGYTF. The CDR3 DNA follows: TGTGCCAGCAGTTTTGCCAGGGAAGGCGGCTACACCTTC.

The J gene is TRBJ2-4, the V gene TRBV6-2 or TRBV6-3; 8 bases are a match to TRBD2. The CDR3 extends over 17 amino acids. V lost 4 bases to trimming and J lost 0 bases; unmatched junction nucleotides: 8. Germline values: CDR1 MNHEY, CDR2 SVGEGT. The CDR3 DNA follows: TGTGCCAGCAGTTTGGCGGGGGGATTGCTAGCCAAAAACATTCAGTACTTC. Encoded protein: CASSLAGGLLAKNIQYF.

This clonotype turned up a few times. The chain couples TRBV7-9 to TRBJ2-7; D is tentatively TRBD1 or TRBD2 (5 bases each). Germline V lookup: CDR1 SEHNR, CDR2 FQNEAQ (reference sequence). The CDR3 runs 15 residues. V was pared by 5 bases and J by 2 bases, with 16 bases between. CDR3 in DNA: TGTGCCAGCAGCCCTCTCGGGACGGAGGCCTACGAGCAGTACTTC. Encoded protein: CASSPLGTEAYEQYF.

This sequence joins TRBV13 and TRBJ2-3; 9 nucleotides line up with TRBD2. The CDR3 has 16 amino acids. From germline, CDR1 is PRHDT and CDR2 FYEKMQ (reference sequence). V trimming: 1 base; J trimming: 2 bases; junction bases outside the gene matches: 4. The DNA of the CDR3 is TGTGCCAGCAGCTTAGATAGCGGGGGATTCACAGATACGCAGTATTTT. It translates to CASSLDSGGFTDTQYF.

This clonotype came up a few times. The V call is TRBV4-2, the J call TRBJ1-4; unclear D gene. There are 16 residues in the CDR3. V lost 3 bases and J lost 4, with 15 bases in between. Per the germline V gene, CDR1 is LGHNA and CDR2 is YNFKEQ. This chain's CDR3 is CASSQLLTDNNEKLFF. Written as DNA, the CDR3 is TGTGCCAGCAGCCAGTTATTGACCGACAATAATGAAAAACTGTTTTTT.

This chain joins TRBV29-1 and TRBJ2-1; D may be TRBD2 (5 bases). V was trimmed by 3 bases and J by 7 bases, leaving 10 bases between them. Per the germline V gene, CDR1 is SQVTM and CDR2 is ANQGSEA. The CDR3 totals 12 residues. The CDR3 DNA reads as TGCAGCGTTGATTTGCTAGCTAATGAGCAGTTCTTC. It translates to CSVDLLANEQFF.

The V and J genes are TRBV12-3 or TRBV12-4 and TRBJ2-6, with unresolved D. Trimming stripped 7 bases from V and 0 bases from J, with 10 bases between. The CDR3 contains 15 residues. Written as DNA, the CDR3 is TGTGCCAGCACCTGGGTAGGCTCTGGGGCCAACGTCCTGACTTTC. Protein sequence: CASTWVGSGANVLTF.

The sample holds one count of this clonotype. The chain employs TRBV7-9 and TRBJ2-7; D unresolved. The length of the CDR3 is 12 residues. In germline, CDR1 is SEHNR, CDR2 FQNEAQ (reference sequence). V was cut by 3 bases and J by 2 bases, with 5 bases left in between. The CDR3: CASSFNAYEQYF. The CDR3, as DNA: TGTGCCAGCAGCTTCAACGCCTACGAGCAGTACTTC.

The chain carries TRBV12-3 or TRBV12-4 and TRBJ2-7, with D perhaps given as TRBD1 or TRBD2 (7 bases each). V was trimmed by 5 bases and J by 1 base, leaving 24 bases between them. This CDR3 region has 18 residues. The CDR3 region has the DNA TGTGCCAGCAGTCTCGGGGGGTACCGGGACAGCGGGTCCTACGAGCAGTACTTC. Translating gives CASSLGGYRDSGSYEQYF.

Only a few counts were recorded for this clonotype. The junction differs from germline at one of its ends, possibly a read error. The chain uses TRBV7-7 and TRBJ2-7, with D tentatively TRBD1 or TRBD2 (5 bases each). The germline CDR1 and CDR2 sequences are SSHAT and FNYEAQ (reference sequence). The CDR3 length is 15 residues. CDR3 protein: CASSLGGTGGHEQYF. CDR3 nucleotides: TGTGCTAGCAGCTTAGGTGGGACCGGAGGCCACGAGCAGTACTTC.

The J gene is TRBJ2-1, the V gene TRBV7-3, with TRBD2 matching over 8 bases. In germline, CDR1 is SGHTA, CDR2 FQGTGA. The CDR3 is 14 residues long. With V trimmed by 4 bases and J by 5 bases, 4 bases remained unmatched. The CDR3 here is CASSYRGGNNEQFF. The CDR3 region has the DNA TGTGCCAGCAGCTACCGGGGGGGTAACAATGAGCAGTTCTTC.

DNA for the CDR3: TGCAGTGCTAGCGGAACGAACAGGGTAGATAATCAGCCCCAGCATTTT. Protein product: CSASGTNRVDNQPQHF. This sequence joins TRBV20-1 and TRBJ1-5; tentatively, D is TRBD1 (6 bases). The CDR3 loop spans 16 amino acids. Germline V gives CDR1 DFQATT, CDR2 SNEGSKA (reference sequence). V was pared by 3 bases and J by 4 bases, with 19 bases between.

This chain joins TRBV10-3 and TRBJ2-4; 8 bases are shared with TRBD2. With the DNA end fitting TRBJ2-3 better, the J assignment may be wrong. Germline V gives CDR1 ENHRY, CDR2 SYGVKD. The CDR3 totals 15 residues. The DNA of the CDR3 is TGTGCCATCAGTGAGTCGCGGGGGGCCACAGATACGCAGTATTTT. Protein product: CAISESRGATDTQYF.

This chain uses TRBV7-3 with TRBJ1-5; 10 bases map to TRBD1. The CDR3 is made up of 16 amino acids. Germline V gene data show CDR1 as SGHTA and CDR2 as FQGTGA. Trimming at V came to 2 bases and at J to 2 bases, leaving 3 bases not matched to a gene. The CDR3, as DNA: TGTGCCAGCAGCTTACATGGGACAGGGGGCAATCAGCCCCAGCATTTT. Its protein product is CASSLHGTGGNQPQHF.

The chain joins TRBV13 to TRBJ2-7; 8 nucleotides align to TRBD2. Trimming cost V 8 bases and J 7 bases; bases outside gene matches: 13. Germline CDR1 PRHDT, CDR2 FYEKMQ (reference sequence). The CDR3 extends over 14 amino acids. The CDR3 loop is CASQPERGSLEQYF. DNA for the CDR3: TGTGCCAGCCAACCCGAGCGGGGGTCTTTGGAGCAGTACTTC.

This clonotype was seen a single time. The V gene is TRBV28, the J gene TRBJ1-1; 8 bases agree with TRBD1. Trimming at V came to 3 bases and at J to 3 bases, leaving 18 bases not matched to a gene. The germline CDR1 and CDR2 sequences are MDHEN and SYDVKM. The CDR3 has 19 amino acids. The DNA of the CDR3 is TGTGCCAGCAGTTTTCCTGCAACCCTCCACAGGGGGACGGACACTGAAGCTTTCTTT. As protein: CASSFPATLHRGTDTEAFF.

The J gene is TRBJ2-5, the V gene TRBV4-1; D gene uncertain. The ends were cut back, 8 bases at V and 0 bases at J, with 10 bases in the middle. Germline lookup yields CDR1 MGHRA and CDR2 YSYEKL. The CDR3 spans 13 residues. CDR3 loop: CASADRHQETQYF. The CDR3 DNA sequence: TGCGCCAGCGCGGATCGACACCAAGAGACCCAGTACTTC.